This T cell receptor beta chain comes out of a study of Ad26.COV2.S vaccination and SARS-CoV-2 variants (TCRdb year 2021). Concerning the study at large: Donors in the vaccine arm were drawn from COV1001, a multicentre, randomized, double-blind, placebo-controlled phase I-IIa trial testing Ad26.COV2.S in healthy adults. Dosing of Ad26.COV2.S was intramuscular, at either 5x10^10 or 1x10^11 viral particles, delivered as one shot or as two shots spaced 56 days apart. TCRbeta repertoire sequencing was used to assess the specificity and breadth of SARS-CoV-2-reactive T cell receptors after Ad26.COV2.S vaccination. Investigators did not know the trial group allocation while performing experiments and assessing outcomes. Trial participants were randomized into five groups of five, in which low-dose or high-dose Ad26.COV2.S was given once or twice, or placebo was given on both occasions. The TCR-sequenced set comprised around 32 samples: 19 Ad26.COV2.S vaccine recipients, 5 placebo recipients and 8 SARS-CoV-2 convalescent individuals.

The sample's treatment or condition label, decoded: 15 to 20 received Ad26.COV2.S at low or high dose, single or two shots; a few received placebo; per-sample allocation not given. For vaccine and placebo recipients, repertoires were sequenced using samples collected on day 63 after the first injection. Between 29 July and 7 August 2020, Cohort 1b enrolled 20 to 30 adults aged 18-55 years at one site in Boston, USA. As a vaccine, Ad26.COV2.S was a replication-incompetent adenovirus type 26 vector that expressed a prefusion-stabilized SARS-CoV-2 spike protein derived from the original Wuhan strain. As concerns this clone: What this receptor recognizes is not known. No much larger clone is present one base from it, and per-base qualities are unavailable.

The immunoSEQ Assay was the method used to sequence TCRbeta CDR3 regions. After extraction, genomic DNA underwent amplification by bias-controlled multiplex PCR, followed by high-throughput sequencing. The study's processing was this. To quantify the absolute abundance of each unique TCRbeta CDR3 region, sequences were collapsed and filtered. T cell fraction was estimated by normalization of TCRbeta template counts to usable DNA, with usable DNA being measured through amplification of reference genes present in all nucleated cells. Repertoire TCRs were annotated as SARS-CoV-2-specific when V gene, CDR3 amino acid sequence and J gene were exactly matched to a known reactive TCR set. The reference SARS-CoV-2 TCR set was obtained from MIRA and was filtered for enrichment in COVID-19-positive ImmuneCODE repertoires, whereby public or cross-reactive TCRs were removed. Using the MIRA antigens, annotated TCRs were further analysed by specific ORF or by position within an ORF. Breadth was defined as the number of annotated unique rearrangements divided by the total number of unique productive rearrangements, and depth was defined as the summed frequency of the annotated unique rearrangements. Two-sided Wilcoxon rank-sum tests were used to compare TCR breadth between groups. TCRdb stores this immuneACCESS table with in-frame sequences only. Part of the clones is absent; in the studies checked, under half of the shortfall reflects unresolved V genes, and no reason is known for the rest. The V and J calls and clone size are taken from that table; D and trimming were inferred from the DNA. The sample records about 420,000 clones, 70% to 90% of which are singletons. The leading ten clones occupy about 3.5% of the sample.

Beyond this particular receptor, the publication reports: Compared with placebo recipients, Ad26.COV2.S recipients showed higher spike-specific TCR breadth (P = 0.0014). Comparing responses between vaccine doses or regimens was not something the study was powered to do. Substantial breadth of spike-specific CD8+ and CD4+ T cell responses was reported after vaccination. According to the authors, total T cell responses may have been underestimated by the TCR breadth and depth analyses. Comparable non-spike TCR breadth was observed between vaccine and placebo recipients, consistent with only spike being contained in the vaccine.

V is cut by 0 bases and J by 5 bases, and the space between the germline ends is 8 bases. The CDR3 numbers 14 residues from cysteine through phenylalanine. The kept DNA is CDR3 alone, 42 bases in frame from the first base. Taken from the germline V gene, the CDR1 and CDR2 loops are SGDLS and YYNGEE. The receptor comes from a person aged 18 to 65 who received the Ad26.COV2.S COVID-19 vaccine or a placebo. The chain was built from TRBV9 and TRBJ1-4, with the D gene too uncertain to name. The sequencing here drew on peripheral blood, taken in a trial of Ad26.COV2.S vaccine versus placebo. CDR3 region: CASSVGAGNEKLFF. DNA sequence: TGTGCCAGCAGCGTAGGCGCGGGGAATGAAAAACTGTTTTTT.